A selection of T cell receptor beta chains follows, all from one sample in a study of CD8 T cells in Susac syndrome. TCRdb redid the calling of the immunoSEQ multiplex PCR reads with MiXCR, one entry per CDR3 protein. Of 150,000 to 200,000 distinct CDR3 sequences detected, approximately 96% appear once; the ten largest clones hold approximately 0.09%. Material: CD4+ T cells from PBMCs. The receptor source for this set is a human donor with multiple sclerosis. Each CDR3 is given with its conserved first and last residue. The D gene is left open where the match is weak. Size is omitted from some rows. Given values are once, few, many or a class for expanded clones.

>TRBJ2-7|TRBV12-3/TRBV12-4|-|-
TGTGCCAGCAGTCTAGCCGGTGTGGGGGGATACTCCTACGAGCAGTACTTC
CASSLAGVGGYSYEQYF
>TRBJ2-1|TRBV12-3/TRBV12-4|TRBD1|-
TGTGCCAGCAGTCCGGGACAGGGGTTTAATGAGCAGTTCTTC
CASSPGQGFNEQFF
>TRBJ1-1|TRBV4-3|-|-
TGCGCCAGCAGCCAAGATCCCCCGGCGGAAGCTTTCTTT
CASSQDPPAEAFF
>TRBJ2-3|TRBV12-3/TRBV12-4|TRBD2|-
TGTGCCAGCGGGGGGGGAGGTACAGATACGCAGTATTTT
CASGGGGTDTQYF
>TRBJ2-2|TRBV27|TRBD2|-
TGTGCCAGCAGACTAATAGCGGGGGGGCGGACCGGGGAGCTGTTTTTT
CASRLIAGGRTGELFF
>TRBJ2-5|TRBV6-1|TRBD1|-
TGTGCCAGCAGTGAAGGGACAGGGGGGGAGACCCAGTACTTC
CASSEGTGGETQYF
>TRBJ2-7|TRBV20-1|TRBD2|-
TGCAGTGCCAGAGCACGTCGGGGGGCCTACGAGCAGTACTTC
CSARARRGAYEQYF
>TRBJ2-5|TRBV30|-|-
TGTGCCTGGAGTGTAACCTTCCAAGAGACCCAGTACTTC
CAWSVTFQETQYF
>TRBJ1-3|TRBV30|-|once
TGTGCCTGGAGTGTCTTCTCTGGAAACACCATATATTTT
CAWSVFSGNTIYF
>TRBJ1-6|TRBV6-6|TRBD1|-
TGTGCCAGCTGGGACAGTGATAATTCACCCCTCCACTTT
CASWDSDNSPLHF
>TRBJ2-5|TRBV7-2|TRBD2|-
TGTGCCAGCAACCAGCGGGGGGGCCCGCAGACCCAGTACTTC
CASNQRGGPQTQYF
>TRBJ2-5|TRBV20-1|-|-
TGCAGTGCTAGGGCAGCTGTCCAAGAGACCCAGTACTTC
CSARAAVQETQYF
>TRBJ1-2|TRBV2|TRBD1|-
TGTGCCAGTTTGGGACAGGGAACTACTAACTATGGCTACACCTTC
CASLGQGTTNYGYTF
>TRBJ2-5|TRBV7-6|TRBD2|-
TGTGCCAGCAGCCTCCGACTAGCGGGGGGAAAAGAGACCCAGTACTTC
CASSLRLAGGKETQYF
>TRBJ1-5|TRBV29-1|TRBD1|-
TGCAGCGTGGGACAGGGTGGGGATCAGCCCCAGCATTTT
CSVGQGGDQPQHF
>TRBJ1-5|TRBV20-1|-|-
TGCAGTGCTAGAGGTGGAAGGGGAATGAGCAATCAGCCCCAGCATTTT
CSARGGRGMSNQPQHF
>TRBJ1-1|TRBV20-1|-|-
TGCAGTGCTACTAAGGGGCAAACTGAAGCTTTCTTT
CSATKGQTEAFF
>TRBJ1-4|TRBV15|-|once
TGTGCCACCAGCACCCCGCCCCGGGGGCAAGATGAAAAACTGTTTTTT
CATSTPPRGQDEKLFF
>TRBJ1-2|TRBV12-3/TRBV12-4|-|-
TGTGCCAGCAGCCAAGACAGCTATGGCTACACCTTC
CASSQDSYGYTF
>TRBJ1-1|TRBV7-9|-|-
TGTGCCAGCAGCCTGTCGGGCGGGAACACTGAAGCTTTCTTT
CASSLSGGNTEAFF
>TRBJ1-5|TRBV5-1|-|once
TGCGCCAGCAGCTTACTATCAGACGAGCCCCAGCATTTT
CASSLLSDEPQHF
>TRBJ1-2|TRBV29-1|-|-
TGCAGCGTTCTCCGAAACCACAGGGCGGGCTACACCTTC
CSVLRNHRAGYTF
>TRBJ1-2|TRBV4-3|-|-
TGCGCCAGCAGCCAAGTGCGCAGGGATGGCTACACCTTC
CASSQVRRDGYTF
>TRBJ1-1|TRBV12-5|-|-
TGTGCTAGTGGTTTAAATACCGGGGCAGGAGCTGAAGCTTTCTTT
CASGLNTGAGAEAFF
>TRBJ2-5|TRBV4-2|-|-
TGTGCCAGCAGCCAAGAGGGGACCCAAGAGACCCAGTACTTC
CASSQEGTQETQYF
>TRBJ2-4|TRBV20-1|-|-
TGCAGTGCTAGGGGGACACGGGTTGGGGCTCAGTACTTC
CSARGTRVGAQYF
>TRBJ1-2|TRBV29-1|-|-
TGCAGCGTTCCCTACCAGCCTGAAATTAACTATGGCTACACCTTC
CSVPYQPEINYGYTF
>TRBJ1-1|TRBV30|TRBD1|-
TGTGCCTGGAGTGCTCGGGACAGGGAGAACACTGAAGCTTTCTTT
CAWSARDRENTEAFF
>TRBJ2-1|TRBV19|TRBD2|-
TGTGCCAGTAGTATTTCCAGCGGGGGGGCCTATGAGCAGTTCTTC
CASSISSGGAYEQFF
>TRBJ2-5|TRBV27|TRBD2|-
TGTGCCAGCAGTTTATTGGGACTAGACGAAGAGACCCAGTACTTC
CASSLLGLDEETQYF
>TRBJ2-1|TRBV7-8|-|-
TGTGCCAGCAGCCGGACTGTTGACAATGAGCAGTTCTTC
CASSRTVDNEQFF